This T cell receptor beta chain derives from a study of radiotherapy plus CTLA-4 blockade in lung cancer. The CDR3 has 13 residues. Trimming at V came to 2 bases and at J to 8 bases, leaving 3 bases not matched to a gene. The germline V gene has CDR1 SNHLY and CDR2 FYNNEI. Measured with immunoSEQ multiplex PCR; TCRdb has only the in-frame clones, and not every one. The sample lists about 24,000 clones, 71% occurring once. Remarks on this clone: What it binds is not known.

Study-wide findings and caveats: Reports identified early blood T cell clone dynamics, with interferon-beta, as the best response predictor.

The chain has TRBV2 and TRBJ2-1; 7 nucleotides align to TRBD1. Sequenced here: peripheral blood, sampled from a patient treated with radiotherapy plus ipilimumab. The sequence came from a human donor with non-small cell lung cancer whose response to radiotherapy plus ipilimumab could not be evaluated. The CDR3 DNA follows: TGTGCCAGCAGTGAAAAGGGGGCACATGAGCAGTTCTTC. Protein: CASSEKGAHEQFF.